Following are 2 T cell receptor beta chains from one sample sequenced in a study of T cells after yellow fever vaccination. Using its own MiXCR run on the 5' RACE reads, TCRdb lists one record per CDR3 protein. The data contain some 320,000 distinct CDR3 sequences, approximately 9% of them singletons. The sample in question was PBMCs, obtained on the day of the first yellow fever vaccination. These TCRs come from a man aged 18 to 35 who received the YFV17D yellow fever vaccine.

The chain carries TRBV5-4 and TRBJ1-1; the D gene is possibly TRBD1 (6 bases). Germline V gives CDR1 SGHNT, CDR2 YYREEE (reference sequence). V was clipped by 2 bases and J by 1 base, with 12 bases between them. The length of the CDR3 is 15 residues. The CDR3 loop reads CASSFGGAENTEAFF. The CDR3 DNA is TGTGCCAGCAGCTTTGGGGGGGCAGAGAACACTGAAGCTTTCTTT.

The table lists this clonotype with a few counts. This chain joins TRBV7-2 and TRBJ1-4; D uncertain. The V end lost 2 bases, the J end lost 8 bases, and 9 bases lay between the germline ends. CDR3 length: 13 residues. Germline CDR1 and CDR2: SGHTA and FQGNSA. The DNA for the CDR3 is TGTGCCAGCAGCTTACAGGTCTACGAAAAACTGTTTTTT. Translation: CASSLQVYEKLFF.